These T cell receptor beta chains were read from a single sample in a study of blood T cell repertoires in COVID-19. Produced via immunoSEQ multiplex PCR; TCRdb's table is partial and in-frame only. This table has about 260,000 clones, approximately 91% appearing once. Sequencing input: peripheral blood. These receptors were collected from a woman in her twenties or thirties with COVID-19, enrolled during active disease. The CDR3 runs from the conserved cysteine through the conserved F or W. A D gene is named only where the DNA matches it firmly. Size tells how often a clone was seen (once, few, many) or the class of an expanded clone, and some rows leave it out.

V gene: TRBV3-1/TRBV3-2; J gene: TRBJ2-5; D gene: TRBD2; clone size: -; CDR3 protein: CASSDKIAISGRRPETQYF; CDR3 DNA: TGTGCCAGCAGCGACAAGATTGCTATAAGCGGGAGGCGCCCGGAGACCCAGTACTTC
V gene: TRBV28; J gene: TRBJ1-4; D gene: TRBD1; clone size: -; CDR3 protein: CASSFAGGREKLFF; CDR3 DNA: TGTGCCAGCAGTTTCGCAGGGGGACGAGAAAAACTGTTTTTT
V gene: TRBV2; J gene: TRBJ2-7; D gene: -; clone size: -; CDR3 protein: CASRAGSDEQYF; CDR3 DNA: TGTGCCAGCAGGGCAGGGTCGGACGAGCAGTACTTC
V gene: TRBV28; J gene: TRBJ1-2; D gene: -; clone size: -; CDR3 protein: CASSPPAGAGGYTF; CDR3 DNA: TGTGCCAGCAGTCCCCCGGCGGGGGCGGGTGGCTACACCTTC
V gene: TRBV30; J gene: TRBJ2-7; D gene: TRBD1; clone size: -; CDR3 protein: CACSSGGWEQYF; CDR3 DNA: TGTGCCTGCTCCTCAGGGGGTTGGGAGCAGTACTTC
V gene: TRBV19; J gene: TRBJ1-4; D gene: -; clone size: -; CDR3 protein: CASSIPQPGRVEKLFF; CDR3 DNA: TGTGCCAGTAGTATTCCACAACCGGGAAGGGTTGAAAAACTGTTTTTT
V gene: TRBV12-2; J gene: TRBJ2-2; D gene: -; clone size: -; CDR3 protein: CASSPGTGSGELFF; CDR3 DNA: TGTGCAAGTAGCCCCGGGACAGGGTCCGGGGAGCTGTTTTTT
V gene: TRBV7-9; J gene: TRBJ2-1; D gene: TRBD2; clone size: -; CDR3 protein: CASRQGLADSYNEQFF; CDR3 DNA: TGTGCCAGCAGACAAGGACTAGCGGACTCCTACAATGAGCAGTTCTTC
V gene: TRBV28; J gene: TRBJ1-5; D gene: -; clone size: once; CDR3 protein: CASSHRPQGWQPQHF; CDR3 DNA: TGTGCCAGCAGCCACCGACCACAGGGATGGCAGCCCCAGCATTTT
V gene: TRBV19; J gene: TRBJ2-2; D gene: -; clone size: -; CDR3 protein: CASSGHTGELFF; CDR3 DNA: TGTGCCAGTAGTGGGCACACCGGGGAGCTGTTTTTT
V gene: TRBV6-2/TRBV6-3; J gene: TRBJ2-1; D gene: -; clone size: -; CDR3 protein: CASSYSLSYNEQFF; CDR3 DNA: TGTGCCAGCAGTTATAGCCTTTCCTACAATGAGCAGTTCTTC
V gene: TRBV7-3; J gene: TRBJ2-2; D gene: TRBD2; clone size: -; CDR3 protein: CASSLTPGLGRTGELFF; CDR3 DNA: TGTGCCAGCAGCTTAACCCCAGGACTAGGACGTACCGGGGAGCTGTTTTTT
V gene: TRBV28; J gene: TRBJ1-2; D gene: -; clone size: -; CDR3 protein: CASNSGRLYYGYTF; CDR3 DNA: TGTGCCAGCAACTCCGGCAGGCTTTACTATGGCTACACCTTC
V gene: TRBV29-1; J gene: TRBJ1-2; D gene: TRBD1; clone size: -; CDR3 protein: CSATTGVYGYTF; CDR3 DNA: TGCAGCGCCACGACAGGGGTCTATGGCTACACCTTC
V gene: TRBV2; J gene: TRBJ2-1; D gene: TRBD2; clone size: -; CDR3 protein: CAFRGSGDSYNEQFF; CDR3 DNA: TGTGCCTTCCGAGGTAGCGGGGACTCCTACAATGAGCAGTTCTTC
V gene: TRBV5-4; J gene: TRBJ2-3; D gene: -; clone size: -; CDR3 protein: CASGRERHTDTQYF; CDR3 DNA: TGTGCCAGCGGAAGGGAGAGGCACACAGATACGCAGTATTTT
V gene: TRBV28; J gene: TRBJ1-2; D gene: TRBD1; clone size: once; CDR3 protein: CASSWTGRGYGYTF; CDR3 DNA: TGTGCCAGCAGTTGGACAGGCCGCGGCTATGGCTACACCTTC
V gene: TRBV10-3; J gene: TRBJ2-7; D gene: TRBD1; clone size: once; CDR3 protein: CAISESTGTYEQYF; CDR3 DNA: TGTGCCATCAGTGAATCGACAGGGACCTACGAGCAGTACTTC
V gene: TRBV3-1/TRBV3-2; J gene: TRBJ2-1; D gene: -; clone size: -; CDR3 protein: CASSRIRWAEQFF; CDR3 DNA: TGTGCCAGCAGCCGGATCCGGTGGGCTGAGCAGTTCTTC
V gene: TRBV10-3; J gene: TRBJ1-1; D gene: -; clone size: -; CDR3 protein: CAISEGGQAFF; CDR3 DNA: TGTGCCATCAGTGAGGGTGGGCAGGCTTTCTTT
V gene: TRBV19; J gene: TRBJ1-2; D gene: -; clone size: -; CDR3 protein: CASKQDMRGYTF; CDR3 DNA: TGTGCCAGTAAACAGGACATGCGGGGCTACACCTTC
V gene: TRBV9; J gene: TRBJ2-1; D gene: -; clone size: -; CDR3 protein: CASSVGAGDHNEQFF; CDR3 DNA: TGTGCCAGCAGCGTAGGGGCAGGGGACCACAATGAGCAGTTCTTC
V gene: TRBV5-1; J gene: TRBJ2-7; D gene: TRBD1; clone size: -; CDR3 protein: CASSTFGTGYEQYF; CDR3 DNA: TGCGCCAGCAGTACCTTTGGGACAGGCTACGAGCAGTACTTC
V gene: TRBV7-9; J gene: TRBJ1-5; D gene: -; clone size: -; CDR3 protein: CASSLGGAQPQHF; CDR3 DNA: TGTGCCAGCAGCTTAGGTGGGGCGCAGCCCCAGCATTTT
V gene: TRBV2; J gene: TRBJ2-5; D gene: -; clone size: once; CDR3 protein: CASSPQAETQYF; CDR3 DNA: TGTGCCAGCAGCCCCCAGGCGGAGACCCAGTACTTC
V gene: TRBV20-1; J gene: TRBJ2-1; D gene: TRBD2; clone size: -; CDR3 protein: CSASGGTSGPPYNEQFF; CDR3 DNA: TGCAGTGCTAGTGGTGGAACTAGCGGGCCCCCCTACAATGAGCAGTTCTTC
V gene: TRBV5-1; J gene: TRBJ1-1; D gene: -; clone size: -; CDR3 protein: CASREPVNTEAFF; CDR3 DNA: TGCGCCAGCAGAGAACCGGTGAACACTGAAGCTTTCTTT
V gene: TRBV7-9; J gene: TRBJ1-3; D gene: -; clone size: few; CDR3 protein: CASSWGGSGNTIYF; CDR3 DNA: TGTGCCAGCAGCTGGGGGGGCTCTGGAAACACCATATATTTT
V gene: TRBV10-3; J gene: TRBJ1-6; D gene: -; clone size: -; CDR3 protein: CAISRAGNDNSPLHF; CDR3 DNA: TGTGCCATCAGTAGGGCAGGGAACGATAATTCACCCCTCCACTTT
V gene: TRBV16; J gene: TRBJ1-2; D gene: -; clone size: -; CDR3 protein: CASSQSPRDYGYTF; CDR3 DNA: TGTGCCAGCAGCCAATCTCCCAGGGACTATGGCTACACCTTC
V gene: TRBV19; J gene: TRBJ1-4; D gene: -; clone size: few; CDR3 protein: CASSIPAGGLTEKLFF; CDR3 DNA: TGTGCCAGTAGTATACCCGCTGGGGGCTTGACTGAAAAACTGTTTTTT
V gene: TRBV9; J gene: TRBJ2-1; D gene: -; clone size: -; CDR3 protein: CASSVVGGISNEQFF; CDR3 DNA: TGTGCCAGCAGCGTAGTCGGCGGGATTTCGAATGAGCAGTTCTTC
V gene: TRBV7-2; J gene: TRBJ2-4; D gene: -; clone size: -; CDR3 protein: CASSAWSGQENIQYF; CDR3 DNA: TGTGCCAGCAGCGCTTGGTCCGGCCAGGAAAACATTCAGTACTTC
V gene: TRBV6-5; J gene: TRBJ2-5; D gene: -; clone size: -; CDR3 protein: CASSGSPRAETQYF; CDR3 DNA: TGTGCCAGCAGCGGGAGCCCCAGGGCCGAGACCCAGTACTTC
V gene: TRBV7-9; J gene: TRBJ2-1; D gene: -; clone size: -; CDR3 protein: CASSLTTGNEQFF; CDR3 DNA: TGTGCCAGCAGCCTCACTACAGGGAATGAGCAGTTCTTC
V gene: TRBV6-6; J gene: TRBJ1-5; D gene: -; clone size: -; CDR3 protein: CASSYSGGSNQPQHF; CDR3 DNA: TGTGCCAGCAGTTACTCAGGGGGTAGCAATCAGCCCCAGCATTTT
V gene: TRBV9; J gene: TRBJ2-7; D gene: TRBD2; clone size: -; CDR3 protein: CASSSGSGGYEQYF; CDR3 DNA: TGTGCCAGCAGCTCCGGGTCGGGAGGGTACGAGCAGTACTTC
V gene: TRBV2; J gene: TRBJ1-3; D gene: -; clone size: few; CDR3 protein: CASSVGGNTIYF; CDR3 DNA: TGTGCCAGCAGTGTGGGGGGGAACACCATATATTTT
V gene: TRBV10-1; J gene: TRBJ2-1; D gene: TRBD1; clone size: -; CDR3 protein: CASSESDRGNEQFF; CDR3 DNA: TGCGCCAGCAGTGAGTCTGACAGGGGAAATGAGCAGTTCTTC
V gene: TRBV4-3; J gene: TRBJ2-2; D gene: -; clone size: -; CDR3 protein: CASSQDAELNTGELFF; CDR3 DNA: TGCGCCAGCAGCCAAGATGCGGAGCTGAACACCGGGGAGCTGTTTTTT
V gene: TRBV9; J gene: TRBJ1-3; D gene: -; clone size: -; CDR3 protein: CASSVGGGTGNTIYF; CDR3 DNA: TGTGCCAGCAGCGTAGGCGGGGGGACTGGAAACACCATATATTTT